The TCR beta chain described here comes from a study of blood T cell repertoires in COVID-19. V lost 5 bases and J lost 4, with 18 bases in between. The CDR3 consists of 16 residues. The germline V gene has CDR1 SEHNR and CDR2 FQNEAQ (reference sequence). The assay was immunoSEQ multiplex PCR, and TCRdb's table has in-frame clones only and misses some. The table lists about 430,000 clones, roughly 90% of them singletons. The source of this sequence is a man between 18 and 29 years old with COVID-19, enrolled during active disease. Sequencing was carried out using peripheral blood. V is TRBV7-9 and J is TRBJ1-3, with a tentative D call TRBD1 (6 bases). The CDR3 loop reads CASSPLFQGQGNTIYF. CDR3 nucleotide sequence: TGTGCCAGCAGCCCTCTATTTCAGGGGCAAGGAAACACCATATATTTT.